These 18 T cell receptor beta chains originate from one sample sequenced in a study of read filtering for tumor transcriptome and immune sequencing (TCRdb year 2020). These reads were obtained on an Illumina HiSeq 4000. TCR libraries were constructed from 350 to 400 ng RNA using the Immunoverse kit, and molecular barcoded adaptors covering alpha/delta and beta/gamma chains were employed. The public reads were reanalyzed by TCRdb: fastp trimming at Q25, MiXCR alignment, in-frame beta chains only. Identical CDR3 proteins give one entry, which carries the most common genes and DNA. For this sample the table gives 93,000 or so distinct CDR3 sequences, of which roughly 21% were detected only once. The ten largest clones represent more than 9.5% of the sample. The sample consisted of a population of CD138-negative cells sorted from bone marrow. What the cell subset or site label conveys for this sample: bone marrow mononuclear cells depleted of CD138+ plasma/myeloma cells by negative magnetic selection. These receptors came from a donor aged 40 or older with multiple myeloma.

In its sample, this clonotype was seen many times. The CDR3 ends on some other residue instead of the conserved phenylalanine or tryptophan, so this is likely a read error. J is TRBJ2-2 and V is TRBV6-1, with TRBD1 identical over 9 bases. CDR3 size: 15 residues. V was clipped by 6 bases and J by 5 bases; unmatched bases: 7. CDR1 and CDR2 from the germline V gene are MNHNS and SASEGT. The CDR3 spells CASSPGQGRTGELFC. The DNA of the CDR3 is TGTGCCAGCAGCCCGGGACAGGGTCGGACCGGGGAGCTGTTTTGT.

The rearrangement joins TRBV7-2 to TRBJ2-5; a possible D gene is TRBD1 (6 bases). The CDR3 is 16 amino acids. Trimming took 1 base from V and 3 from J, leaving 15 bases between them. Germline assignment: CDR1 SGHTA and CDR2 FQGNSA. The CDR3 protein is CASSLVAGVGEETQYF. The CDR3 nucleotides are TGTGCCAGCAGCTTAGTGGCAGGGGTTGGTGAAGAGACCCAGTACTTC.

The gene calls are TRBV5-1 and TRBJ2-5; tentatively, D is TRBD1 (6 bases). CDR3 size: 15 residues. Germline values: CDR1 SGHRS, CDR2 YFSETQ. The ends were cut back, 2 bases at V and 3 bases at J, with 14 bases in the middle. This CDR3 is CASSFGVTGEETQYF. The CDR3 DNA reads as TGCGCCAGCAGCTTTGGGGTGACAGGTGAAGAGACCCAGTACTTC.

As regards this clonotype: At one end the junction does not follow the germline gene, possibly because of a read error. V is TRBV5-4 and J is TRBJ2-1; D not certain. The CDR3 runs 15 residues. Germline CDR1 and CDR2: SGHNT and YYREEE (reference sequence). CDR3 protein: CASWTSGLNHNEQFF. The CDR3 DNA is TGCGCCAGCTGGACCAGTGGGCTAAACCACAATGAGCAGTTCTTC.

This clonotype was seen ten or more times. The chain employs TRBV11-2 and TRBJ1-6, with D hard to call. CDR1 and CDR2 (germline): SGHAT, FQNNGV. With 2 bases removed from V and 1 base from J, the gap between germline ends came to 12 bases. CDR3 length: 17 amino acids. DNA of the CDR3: TGTGCCAGCAGCTTATCGGCGTCTTGGTCCTATAATTCACCCCTCCACTTT. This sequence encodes CASSLSASWSYNSPLHF. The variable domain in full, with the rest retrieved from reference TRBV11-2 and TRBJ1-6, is EAGVAQSPRYKIIEKRQSVAFWCNPISGHATLYWYQQILGQGPKLLIQFQNNGVVDDSQLPKDRFSAERLKGVDSTLKIQPAKLEDSAVYLCASSLSASWSYNSPLHFGNGTRLTVT.

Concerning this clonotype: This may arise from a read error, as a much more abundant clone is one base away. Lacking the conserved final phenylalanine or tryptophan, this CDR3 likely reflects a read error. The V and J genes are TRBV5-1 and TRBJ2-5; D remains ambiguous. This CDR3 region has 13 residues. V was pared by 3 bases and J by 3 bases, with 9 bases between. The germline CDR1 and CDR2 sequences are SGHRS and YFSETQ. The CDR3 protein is CASSYGPKETQYS. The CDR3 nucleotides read TGCGCCAGCAGCTATGGGCCCAAAGAGACCCAGTACTCC.

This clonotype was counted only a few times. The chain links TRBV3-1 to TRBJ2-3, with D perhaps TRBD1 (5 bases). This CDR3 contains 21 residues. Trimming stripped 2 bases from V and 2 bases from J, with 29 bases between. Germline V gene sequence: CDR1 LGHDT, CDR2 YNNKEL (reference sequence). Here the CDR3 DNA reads TGTGCCAGCAGCCAATCCCTTAGGGGCCTAGGGGTAGAGGCTCTCACAGATACGCAGTATTTT. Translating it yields CASSQSLRGLGVEALTDTQYF.

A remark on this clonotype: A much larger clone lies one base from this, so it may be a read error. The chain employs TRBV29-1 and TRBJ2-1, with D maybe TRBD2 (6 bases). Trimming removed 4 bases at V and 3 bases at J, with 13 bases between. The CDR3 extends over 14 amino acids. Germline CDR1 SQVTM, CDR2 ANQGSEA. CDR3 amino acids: CSVAVAVIYNEQFF. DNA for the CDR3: TGCAGCGTTGCGGTAGCGGTCATCTACAATGAGCAGTTCTTC.

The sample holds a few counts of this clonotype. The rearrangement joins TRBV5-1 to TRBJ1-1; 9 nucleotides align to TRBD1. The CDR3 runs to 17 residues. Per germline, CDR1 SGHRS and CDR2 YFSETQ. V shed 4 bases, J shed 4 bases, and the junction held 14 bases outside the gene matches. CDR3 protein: CASSTQGAQWGVTEAFF. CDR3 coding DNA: TGCGCCAGCAGCACACAGGGGGCGCAATGGGGAGTCACTGAAGCTTTCTTT.

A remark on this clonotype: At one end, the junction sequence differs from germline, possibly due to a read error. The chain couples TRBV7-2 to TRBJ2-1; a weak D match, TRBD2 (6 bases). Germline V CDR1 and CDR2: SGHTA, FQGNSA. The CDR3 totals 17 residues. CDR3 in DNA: TGCGCCGGCAGCTTGGCGGGGCCCACCCAGTCCTACAATGAGCAGTTCTTC. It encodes CAGSLAGPTQSYNEQFF.

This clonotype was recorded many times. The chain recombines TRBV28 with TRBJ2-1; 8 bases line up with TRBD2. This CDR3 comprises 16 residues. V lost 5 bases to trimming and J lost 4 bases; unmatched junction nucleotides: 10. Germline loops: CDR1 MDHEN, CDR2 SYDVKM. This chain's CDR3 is CASSAQISGGYNEQFF. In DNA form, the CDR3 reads TGTGCCAGCAGTGCCCAGATCAGCGGGGGTTACAATGAGCAGTTCTTC.

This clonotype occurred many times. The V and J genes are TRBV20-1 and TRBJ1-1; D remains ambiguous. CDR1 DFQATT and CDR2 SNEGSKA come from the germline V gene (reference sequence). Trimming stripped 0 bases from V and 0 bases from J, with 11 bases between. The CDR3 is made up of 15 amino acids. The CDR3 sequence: CSARDGHGLNTEAFF. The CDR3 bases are TGCAGTGCTAGAGACGGGCACGGGCTGAACACTGAAGCTTTCTTT.

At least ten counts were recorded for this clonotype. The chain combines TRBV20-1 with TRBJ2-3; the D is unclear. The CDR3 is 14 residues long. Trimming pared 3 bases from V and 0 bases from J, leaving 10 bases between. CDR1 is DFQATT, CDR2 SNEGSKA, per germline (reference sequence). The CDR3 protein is CSASGTQSTDTQYF. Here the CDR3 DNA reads TGCAGTGCTAGTGGCACGCAGAGCACAGATACGCAGTATTTT.

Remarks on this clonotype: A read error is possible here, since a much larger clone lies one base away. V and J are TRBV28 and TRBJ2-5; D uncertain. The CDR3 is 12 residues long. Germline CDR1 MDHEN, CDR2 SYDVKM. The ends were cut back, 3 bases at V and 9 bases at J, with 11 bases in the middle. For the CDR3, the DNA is TGTGCCAGCAGTTTTAGCACCGAGGCCCAGTACTTC. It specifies CASSFSTEAQYF.

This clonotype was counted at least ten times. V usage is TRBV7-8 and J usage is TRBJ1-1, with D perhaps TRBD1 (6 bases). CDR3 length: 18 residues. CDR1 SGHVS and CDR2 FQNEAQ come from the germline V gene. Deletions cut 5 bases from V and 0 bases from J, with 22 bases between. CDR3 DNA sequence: TGTGCCAGCAGCGGCCCTCGGGGGCAGCGGGGGGTGAACACTGAAGCTTTCTTT. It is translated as CASSGPRGQRGVNTEAFF.

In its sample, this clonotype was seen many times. The CDR3 here is CASSLLAGAGYTF. The CDR3 nucleotides read TGTGCCAGCAGTTTACTAGCTGGGGCTGGCTACACCTTC. The chain links TRBV27 to TRBJ1-2; D is possibly TRBD1 (5 bases). The length of the CDR3 is 13 residues. V lost 2 bases to trimming and J lost 7 bases, with 11 bases between them. Germline V gene sequence: CDR1 MNHEY, CDR2 SMNVEV (reference sequence).

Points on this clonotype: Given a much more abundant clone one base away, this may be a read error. CDR3 sequence reads: CASRPFDGLSTEAFF. CDR3 DNA sequence: TGTGCCAGCAGACCTTTCGACGGATTGAGCACTGAAGCTTTCTTT. The chain recombines TRBV12-3 or TRBV12-4 with TRBJ1-1; the D is unclear. Deletions cut 6 bases from V and 4 bases from J, with 18 bases between. The CDR3 length is 15 residues.

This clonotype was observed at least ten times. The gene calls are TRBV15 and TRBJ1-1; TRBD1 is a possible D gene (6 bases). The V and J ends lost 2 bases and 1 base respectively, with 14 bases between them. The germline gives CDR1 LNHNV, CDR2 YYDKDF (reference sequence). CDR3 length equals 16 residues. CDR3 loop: CATSRIWPGQNTEAFF. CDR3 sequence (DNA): TGTGCCACCAGCAGAATATGGCCGGGACAGAACACTGAAGCTTTCTTT.